This entry describes one T cell receptor beta chain. What it binds is not known. TCRdb's table, derived via immunoSEQ multiplex PCR, lists solely in-frame clones and lacks some. Counted here are 550,000 to 750,000 clones, nearly 97% occurring once; the ten biggest clones make up 0.11%. It was CD45RO-negative cells, positively selected for CCR7, that made up naive CD8 cells, with terminally differentiated effector memory CD45RA+ cells excluded. This specimen belongs to a study of shared clonotypes between healthy human individuals. CDR1 is MNHEY and CDR2 is SMNVEV in the germline V gene (reference sequence). The CDR3 extends over 13 amino acids. The ends were cut back, 8 bases at V and 9 bases at J, with 19 bases in the middle. Study-wide results and limits: Measured sharing among donors was expected to vary with sequencing depth. Estimated clonotype richness was generally higher in naive than memory subsets. Large sequencing depth failed to make sorted-subset sequencing complete, rarefaction showed.

The sample was naive CD8+ T cells sorted from blood. The sequence was collected from a woman in her 30s in good health. This chain joins TRBV27 and TRBJ2-5; D perhaps matches TRBD1 (5 bases). The CDR3 here is CASPISQGRAQYF. The CDR3, as DNA: TGTGCCAGCCCTATTAGCCAGGGCAGGGCCCAGTACTTC.